The 24 T cell receptor beta chains given below trace back to one sample, sequenced in a study of blood T cell repertoires in COVID-19. Clones were sequenced by immunoSEQ multiplex PCR, and TCRdb holds only the in-frame ones, with some missing. Here the sample spans about 250,000 clones, around 83% being singletons. Sequencing used peripheral blood. All receptors derive from a man at least 80 years old with acute or convalescent COVID-19.

The chain couples TRBV5-5 to TRBJ2-2; D might be TRBD2 (6 bases). The CDR3 spans 17 residues. The germline V gene has CDR1 SGHKS and CDR2 YYEKEE (reference sequence). V dropped 4 bases and J dropped 2 bases, with 18 bases sitting between them. In nucleotides, the CDR3 is TGTGCCAGCAGCCCTCAACCGGGGGTACGTAACACCGGGGAGCTGTTTTTT. As protein: CASSPQPGVRNTGELFF.

Only a few counts were recorded for this clone. The chain uses TRBV3-1 (or the pseudogene TRBV3-2) and TRBJ2-3; 12 nucleotides match TRBD2. After removal of 1 base from V and 0 bases from J, the junction contained 2 bases not matched to a gene. The CDR3 loop spans 17 amino acids. The V gene's germline CDR1 is LGHDT and CDR2 YNNKEL (reference sequence). The CDR3 DNA reads as TGTGCCAGCAGCCAAGGGCTAGCGGGAGGGAGCACAGATACGCAGTATTTT. Its translation: CASSQGLAGGSTDTQYF.

The chain joins TRBV27 to TRBJ2-7; 10 positions match TRBD1. The CDR3 covers 17 residues. With 4 bases clipped from V and 5 bases from J, the junction kept 14 bases outside the gene matches. Germline CDR1 reads MNHEY; CDR2 reads SMNVEV (reference sequence). The CDR3 here is CASSSRLTGTGVHEQYF. CDR3 sequence (DNA): TGTGCCAGCAGTTCGAGACTCACCGGGACAGGGGTCCACGAGCAGTACTTC.

The rearrangement joins TRBV30 to TRBJ2-3; D might be TRBD2 (6 bases). Germline CDR1 and CDR2: GTSNPN and SVGIG (reference sequence). CDR3 length: 15 residues. Trimming shortened V by 3 bases and J by 0 bases, and 13 bases separated the two germline ends. For the CDR3, the DNA is TGTGCCTGGAGCCGTACTAGCTTGAGCACAGATACGCAGTATTTT. Residues: CAWSRTSLSTDTQYF.

V and J are TRBV27 and TRBJ2-7, with D tentatively TRBD2 (6 bases). The CDR3 covers 15 residues. Trimming left V 6 bases short and J 3 bases short, with 18 bases between. Looked up from germline, CDR1 is MNHEY and CDR2 is SMNVEV (reference sequence). As DNA, the CDR3 is TGTGCCAGCAGCTCGCGGGGAGACAGCGTCTACGAGCAGTACTTC. Translation: CASSSRGDSVYEQYF.

The V gene is TRBV3-1 (or the pseudogene TRBV3-2), the J gene TRBJ2-1; D may be TRBD1 (5 bases). Trimming took 8 bases from V and 5 from J, leaving 13 bases between them. The CDR3 is made up of 13 amino acids. Germline CDR1 reads LGHDT; CDR2 reads YNNKEL (reference sequence). As DNA, the CDR3 is TGTGCCAGCTATTCGGCAGGGAACAATGAGCAGTTCTTC. This sequence encodes CASYSAGNNEQFF.

The CDR3 region is CATSGRNYGYTF. The CDR3 DNA reads as TGTGCCACCAGTGGTCGTAACTATGGCTACACCTTC. The chain employs TRBV24-1 and TRBJ1-2; D not certain. Trimming took 5 bases from V and 1 from J, leaving 4 bases between them. The CDR3 sequence is 12 residues long. The germline gives CDR1 KGHDR, CDR2 SFDVKD.

V gene TRBV24-1 combines with J gene TRBJ2-7; D possibly corresponds to TRBD1 (6 bases). This CDR3 is 13 amino acids long. Trimming left V 7 bases short and J 6 bases short, with 15 bases between. In germline, CDR1 is KGHDR, CDR2 SFDVKD. The CDR3 bases are TGTGCCACCAGCTATAGCAGGGGTGGCGAGCAGTACTTC. The encoded protein is CATSYSRGGEQYF.

The rearrangement joins TRBV27 to TRBJ1-6; 7 positions agree with TRBD1. The V gene end was trimmed by 5 bases and the J gene end by 7 bases; junction bases not matched to a gene: 8. The CDR3 is made up of 15 amino acids. CDR1 MNHEY and CDR2 SMNVEV come from the germline V gene (reference sequence). The CDR3 is CASSRDSPGNSPLHF. In nucleotides, the CDR3 is TGTGCCAGCAGTCGGGACAGCCCGGGGAATTCACCCCTCCACTTT.

To note about this clone: At the DNA level, this CDR3 is encoded by other sequences in the same sample as well. CDR3 sequence reads: CASSYSNRGRDEQYF. The CDR3 DNA reads TGTGCCAGCAGTTACTCGAATCGGGGAAGGGACGAGCAGTACTTC. The chain joins TRBV6-5 to TRBJ2-7, with a tentative D call TRBD2 (5 bases). The CDR3 is 15 amino acids. Germline V gene data show CDR1 as MNHEY and CDR2 as SVGAGI. Trimming cost V 0 bases and J 5 bases, with 14 bases left between them.

This sequence joins TRBV11-3 and TRBJ2-5; tentative D call: TRBD1 (6 bases). The CDR3 loop spans 14 amino acids. The germline V gene has CDR1 SGHNT and CDR2 YENEEA. Between the trimmed V and J ends, which lost 5 bases and 1 base, there was a span of 11 bases. The CDR3 loop is CASSRDRFQETQYF. The CDR3 DNA reads as TGTGCCAGCAGCCGCGACAGGTTCCAAGAGACCCAGTACTTC.

This clone was detected only a few times. The chain links TRBV27 to TRBJ2-2; 12 nucleotides agree with TRBD2. Germline V gives CDR1 MNHEY, CDR2 SMNVEV (reference sequence). CDR3 length: 20 residues. V shed 3 bases and J 1 base; nucleotides not matched to a gene: 12. CDR3 bases: TGTGCCAGCAGTTTCACGCGACTAGCGGGAGAACCCCGGAACACCGGGGAGCTGTTTTTT. It is translated as CASSFTRLAGEPRNTGELFF.

The gene calls are TRBV19 and TRBJ1-2; D is unclear. The V end was cut by 8 bases, the J end by 4 bases, with 20 bases between. The CDR3 has 15 residues. Germline V CDR1 and CDR2: LNHDA, SQIVND (reference sequence). Here the CDR3 reads CASSPRVQRSYGYTF. The DNA for the CDR3 is TGTGCCAGTTCACCCCGGGTCCAAAGGAGCTATGGCTACACCTTC. Full variable domain (rest looked up from reference TRBV19 and TRBJ1-2): DGGITQSPKYLFRKEGQNVTLSCEQNLNHDAMYWYRQDPGQGLRLIYYSQIVNDFQKGDIAEGYSVSREKKESFPLTVTSAQKNPTAFYLCASSPRVQRSYGYTFGSGTRLTVV.

J is TRBJ1-2 and V is TRBV19, with TRBD1 matching over 9 bases. Germline lookup yields CDR1 LNHDA and CDR2 SQIVND (reference sequence). The V segment lost 4 bases and the J segment 2 bases; nucleotides outside the gene matches: 2. There are 14 residues in the CDR3. CDR3 coding DNA: TGTGCCAGTAGTAGGGACAGGGCCAACTATGGCTACACCTTC. It specifies CASSRDRANYGYTF.

V and J are TRBV7-2 and TRBJ1-2; D gene ambiguous. This CDR3 has 13 residues. The germline V gene encodes CDR1 SGHTA and CDR2 FQGNSA. The V end was cut by 3 bases, the J end by 1 base, with 6 bases between. The CDR3 nucleotides read TGTGCCAGCAGCTTGGAGGTTAACTATGGCTACACCTTC. Its translation is CASSLEVNYGYTF.

This chain uses TRBV30 with TRBJ1-5, with TRBD1 matching over 8 bases. With V trimmed by 5 bases and J by 6 bases, 6 bases remained unmatched. The CDR3 sequence is 13 residues long. Germline-derived CDR1 and CDR2 are GTSNPN and SVGIG (reference sequence). CDR3 residues: CAWDRGPGQPQHF. The CDR3 DNA follows: TGTGCCTGGGACAGGGGACCCGGTCAGCCCCAGCATTTT.

The genes are TRBV5-1 and TRBJ1-1; D gene ambiguous. The CDR3 length is 14 residues. CDR1 is SGHRS and CDR2 is YFSETQ in the germline V gene. The V end was cut by 1 base, the J end by 0 bases, with 7 bases between. The CDR3 region has the DNA TGCGCCAGCAGCTTGACGGTATTGAACACTGAAGCTTTCTTT. Protein sequence: CASSLTVLNTEAFF.

This sequence joins TRBV9 and TRBJ1-5, with D possibly TRBD1 on 5 matching bases. Between the trimmed V and J ends, which lost 0 bases and 5 bases, there was a span of 12 bases. The CDR3 is made up of 15 amino acids. Germline assignment: CDR1 SGDLS and CDR2 YYNGEE. In DNA, the CDR3 is TGTGCCAGCAGCGTAGGTTCAGGGAAGGATCAGCCCCAGCATTTT. Its protein is CASSVGSGKDQPQHF.

Worth noting for this clone: Compared with germline, one end of the junction differs, possibly owing to a read error. This chain joins TRBV3-1 (or the pseudogene TRBV3-2) and TRBJ2-1; 7 nucleotides align to TRBD2. Germline V gene lookup returns CDR1 LGHDT and CDR2 YNNKEL (reference sequence). The CDR3 is made up of 11 amino acids. Written as DNA, the CDR3 is TGTGCCAGCAGCCTCAGCGGGAACTCGATCTTC. Amino acids: CASSLSGNSIF.

V is TRBV18 and J is TRBJ2-7; TRBD1 agrees at 9 bases. Trimming at V came to 4 bases and at J to 8 bases, leaving 6 bases not matched to a gene. The length of the CDR3 is 13 residues. CDR1 is KGHSH and CDR2 is LQKENI in the germline V gene. The CDR3 loop is CASSQTGTGKQYF. The CDR3 region has the DNA TGTGCCAGCTCACAGACCGGGACAGGGAAGCAGTACTTC.

This clone has a single count. This chain connects TRBV30 to TRBJ2-5, with D unclear. This CDR3 contains 11 residues. Germline assignment: CDR1 GTSNPN and CDR2 SVGIG (reference sequence). Trimming stripped 0 bases from V and 4 bases from J, with 3 bases between. CDR3 in amino acids: CAWSVLETQYF. The CDR3 DNA follows: TGTGCCTGGAGTGTACTAGAGACCCAGTACTTC.

The rearrangement joins TRBV20-1 to TRBJ1-5, with TRBD1 identical over 11 bases. The CDR3 is made up of 16 amino acids. The junction had 9 bases not matched to a gene; V was cut back by 3 bases and J by 5 bases. Germline V lookup: CDR1 DFQATT, CDR2 SNEGSKA (reference sequence). As DNA, the CDR3 is TGCAGTGCTAGTTCGGGACAGGGGGGAATTTATCAGCCCCAGCATTTT. It specifies CSASSGQGGIYQPQHF.

CDR3 sequence reads: CASSPPDRGLESYEQYF. In nucleotides, the CDR3 is TGTGCCAGCAGCCCGCCGGACAGGGGGCTGGAATCCTACGAGCAGTACTTC. This rearrangement joins TRBV6-2 or TRBV6-3 to TRBJ2-7; TRBD1 matches 11 bases. The CDR3 runs 17 residues. CDR1 MNHEY and CDR2 SVGEGT come from the germline V gene. V was clipped by 6 bases and J by 1 base; unmatched bases: 11.

This clone was counted once. Other nucleotide sequences in the sample specify the same CDR3. The chain has TRBV7-2 and TRBJ1-5, with 8 bases identical to TRBD1. The CDR3 has 15 amino acids. With V trimmed by 0 bases and J by 4 bases, 2 bases remained unmatched. Germline-derived CDR1 and CDR2 are SGHTA and FQGNSA. CDR3 coding DNA: TGTGCCAGCAGCTTAGCGGGACAGGTGAATCAGCCCCAGCATTTT. Translation: CASSLAGQVNQPQHF.